This T cell receptor beta chain was documented in a study of T cells in Graves' hyperthyroidism and ophthalmopathy. The CDR3 spans 15 residues. In germline, CDR1 is LGHNA, CDR2 YNFKEQ. V dropped 0 bases and J dropped 4; count of bases not matched to a gene: 5. Amplification of TCR beta CDR3 regions was performed using RNA transcripts as template. During a first-round RT-PCR of the TCR CDR3, the HTBI primer set was used. TCRdb fed the multiplex PCR reads into MiXCR, producing one record per CDR3 protein. Seen here are hundreds of thousands of distinct CDR3 sequences, 15% to 19% observed once, and the top ten hold 28%. An approximately 10 ml volume of fresh peripheral blood provided the PBMCs.

Sequencing used blood. The sequence was obtained from a woman between 18 and 29 years old with Graves' hyperthyroidism that later progressed to Graves' ophthalmopathy. This chain links TRBV4-2 with TRBJ2-5, with 7 nucleotides matching TRBD2. The CDR3 reads CASSQEWGGVETQYF. The CDR3 DNA reads as TGTGCCAGCAGCCAAGAGTGGGGGGGTGTAGAGACCCAGTACTTC.